This T cell receptor beta chain was profiled in a study of cytomegalovirus exposure and HLA in healthy donors. Trimming shortened V by 6 bases and J by 6 bases, and 17 bases separated the two germline ends. This CDR3 has 15 amino acids. Germline assignment: CDR1 MNHEY and CDR2 SVGAGI. This table comes from immunoSEQ multiplex PCR, and its TCRdb copy is limited to in-frame clones, with some not included. The top ten clones hold 1.5% to 2.5% of a sample with about 200,000 clones, 87% of them seen once. The chain joins TRBV6-5 to TRBJ1-4; D might be TRBD1 (5 bases). The sequenced material came from PBMCs. The source of this sequence is a woman aged 18-35 years in good health and CMV-seropositive. Here the CDR3 reads CASSSGGYRHEKLFF. CDR3 bases: TGTGCCAGCAGCTCTGGGGGGTACCGCCATGAAAAACTGTTTTTT.